Sequencing of this TCR beta chain was carried out in a study of blood T cell repertoires in COVID-19. This clone appeared once. V trimming: 10 bases; J trimming: 2 bases; junction bases outside the gene matches: 10. In germline, CDR1 is SNHLY, CDR2 FYNNEI. The CDR3 is 14 residues long. TCRdb's copy holds only in-frame clones and misses some; the assay was immunoSEQ multiplex PCR. The table includes tens of thousands of clones, 65% to 90% detected once. Material for sequencing was peripheral blood. The chain joins TRBV2 to TRBJ2-7, with 8 nucleotides matching TRBD2. This clonotype was obtained from a man older than 75 with COVID-19, enrolled during active disease. The CDR3 protein is CAITPREGTYEQYF. In DNA, the CDR3 is TGTGCCATTACCCCCCGGGAGGGGACCTACGAGCAGTACTTC.